A single sample gave rise to the 2 T cell receptor beta chains below, sequenced in a study of T cells after yellow fever vaccination (dated by TCRdb to the late 2010s). The sample's treatment or condition label, in plain terms: live attenuated yellow fever vaccine strain. The method was 5' RACE. The instrument was an Illumina HiSeq 2500. TCRdb passed the public sequencing reads through fastp at Q25 and MiXCR, retaining productive beta sequences. Each CDR3 protein appears once, grouped with its most common genes and DNA. Within this sample are some 73,000 distinct CDR3 sequences, with roughly 7.4% of them counted one time only. The biggest ten clones account for 41% of the sample. The specimen was CD8+ T cells sorted from PBMCs, collected on the day of the yellow fever booster vaccination. These receptor sequences come from a man younger than 40 who received the YFV17D yellow fever vaccine.

This clonotype was recorded only once. The rearrangement links TRBV10-3 to TRBJ2-1, with 9 bases lining up with TRBD2. Germline V gives CDR1 ENHRY, CDR2 SYGVKD. There are 19 residues in the CDR3. V shed 8 bases, J shed 8 bases, and the junction held 25 bases outside the gene matches. The CDR3 DNA reads TGTGCCATCTGTACGGGGAGTAGCGGGAGTATACTTAATAAGTATGAGCAGTTCTTC. Protein sequence: CAICTGSSGSILNKYEQFF.

This clonotype was observed at least ten times. The CDR3 DNA sequence: TGCAGCGTAGAACCCACAGGACAGGGCCCCTACGAGCAGTACTTC. Protein: CSVEPTGQGPYEQYF. The chain is built from TRBV29-1 and TRBJ2-7; 8 bases line up with TRBD1. CDR1 is SQVTM, CDR2 ANQGSEA, per germline. This CDR3 comprises 15 residues. Trimming at V came to 6 bases and at J to 2 bases, leaving 12 bases not matched to a gene.